The 14 T cell receptor beta chains presented below share a single source sample, sequenced in a study of graft-versus-host responses after intestinal transplantation. Their antigen targets remain unknown. Data came from immunoSEQ multiplex PCR; TCRdb stores just in-frame clones and leaves some out. The table records about 88,000 clones, 85% to 90% of them present only once. The specimen comprised unstimulated CD4+ T cells sorted from spleen or lymph node cells, sampled before intestinal transplant. The source is a human donor who received an intestinal transplant.

V usage is TRBV11-1 and J usage is TRBJ2-1; 8 nucleotides agree with TRBD1. Germline-derived CDR1 and CDR2 are SGHAT and FQDESV (reference sequence). This CDR3 contains 14 residues. J was trimmed by 3 bases and V by 4 bases; bases with no gene match: 2. CDR3 region: CASSSGTGYNEQFF. The CDR3 DNA reads TGTGCCAGCAGCTCCGGGACAGGCTACAATGAGCAGTTCTTC.

The rearrangement uses TRBV6-1 and TRBJ1-6; TRBD1 matches at 9 bases. The V gene end was trimmed by 6 bases and the J gene end by 6 bases; junction bases not matched to a gene: 3. Germline CDR1 and CDR2: MNHNS and SASEGT. This CDR3 spans 14 amino acids. The CDR3 protein is CASSAGQGNSPLHF. CDR3 coding DNA: TGTGCCAGCAGCGCGGGACAGGGTAATTCACCCCTCCACTTT.

V is TRBV9 and J is TRBJ2-7; 7 bases fit TRBD1. The CDR3 contains 13 residues. Germline V gene lookup returns CDR1 SGDLS and CDR2 YYNGEE. V lost 0 bases to trimming and J lost 7 bases; unmatched junction nucleotides: 4. The CDR3, as DNA: TGTGCCAGCAGCGTAGCGACAGGGAGTGAGCAGTACTTC. Amino acid sequence: CASSVATGSEQYF. Full variable domain (remainder filled in from reference TRBV9 and TRBJ2-7): DSGVTQTPKHLITATGQRVTLRCSPRSGDLSVYWYQQSLDQGLQFLIQYYNGEERAKGNILERFSAQQFPDLHSELNLSSLELGDSALYFCASSVATGSEQYFGPGTRLTVT.

The chain couples TRBV2 to TRBJ1-2; D is undetermined. The germline V gene encodes CDR1 SNHLY and CDR2 FYNNEI. The CDR3 loop spans 15 amino acids. Trimming stripped 4 bases from V and 4 bases from J, with 16 bases between. CDR3 region: CASSGLAGSGYGYTF. CDR3 bases: TGTGCCAGCAGTGGCCTTGCGGGCTCGGGCTATGGCTACACCTTC. The complete variable domain, with remaining parts taken from reference TRBV2 and TRBJ1-2, reads EPEVTQTPSHQVTQMGQEVILRCVPISNHLYFYWYRQILGQKVEFLVSFYNNEISEKSEIFDDQFSVERPDGSNFTLKIRSTKLEDSAMYFCASSGLAGSGYGYTFGSGTRLTVV.

V and J are TRBV6-5 and TRBJ1-2; tentatively, D is TRBD1 (5 bases). In germline, CDR1 is MNHEY, CDR2 SVGAGI. V lost 6 bases to trimming and J lost 4 bases, with 12 bases between them. The CDR3 loop spans 13 amino acids. The CDR3 nucleotides read TGTGCCAGCAGGGCAACAGGTCCCTATGGCTACACCTTC. It yields the protein CASRATGPYGYTF.

The V and J genes are TRBV5-1 and TRBJ1-5; possibly TRBD1 for D (5 bases). V was cut by 3 bases and J by 6 bases, with 10 bases left in between. Germline V gene sequence: CDR1 SGHRS, CDR2 YFSETQ. This CDR3 has 13 residues. For the CDR3, the DNA is TGCGCCAGCAGCTCCGGGGGGGGTCAGCCCCAGCATTTT. Amino acids: CASSSGGGQPQHF.

The rearrangement joins TRBV7-8 to TRBJ2-7, with D possibly TRBD1 on 6 matching bases. V was trimmed by 5 bases and J by 4 bases, leaving 12 bases between them. CDR1 is SGHVS and CDR2 is FQNEAQ in the germline V gene. The CDR3 covers 13 residues. The CDR3 DNA reads as TGTGCCAGCAGCCCGATACAGGGTTACGAGCAGTACTTC. It specifies CASSPIQGYEQYF.

The J gene is TRBJ2-1, the V gene TRBV27; a possible D gene is TRBD1 (6 bases). With 4 bases removed from V and 6 bases from J, the gap between germline ends came to 16 bases. Looked up from germline, CDR1 is MNHEY and CDR2 is SMNVEV (reference sequence). The CDR3 covers 15 residues. The CDR3 is CASSSLTGFGNEQFF. CDR3 coding DNA: TGTGCCAGCAGTTCACTAACAGGGTTCGGCAATGAGCAGTTCTTC.

This clone was seen just once. At one of its ends the junction is not consistent with the germline gene, which may arise from a read error. V is TRBV5-1 and J is TRBJ1-1, with D perhaps TRBD1 (6 bases). This CDR3 is 14 amino acids long. Germline V gene data show CDR1 as SGHRS and CDR2 as YFSETQ. The CDR3 is CASSPRDTNTEAFF. Here the CDR3 DNA reads TGCGCCAGCAGCCCCCGGGACACCAACACGGAAGCTTTCTTT.

The V gene is TRBV29-1, the J gene TRBJ2-5, with a possible D match to TRBD1 (5 bases). Germline CDR1 reads SQVTM; CDR2 reads ANQGSEA. The CDR3 is 12 residues long. Trimming left V 7 bases short and J 2 bases short, with 11 bases between. The CDR3 region has the DNA TGCAGCGCGGCCCAGGGACAAGAGACCCAGTACTTC. Residues: CSAAQGQETQYF.

This clone has a single count. This rearrangement joins TRBV13 to TRBJ2-7, with TRBD1 matching over 9 bases. This CDR3 contains 15 residues. The V and J ends lost 5 bases and 7 bases, in that order; junction bases with no gene match: 12. CDR1 and CDR2 from the germline V gene are PRHDT and FYEKMQ (reference sequence). CDR3 coding DNA: TGTGCCAGCAGCCCGGGGGACAGGGCTAGTGATGAGCAGTACTTC. Amino acid sequence: CASSPGDRASDEQYF.

V usage is TRBV5-1 and J usage is TRBJ2-7; TRBD1 aligns across 9 bases. This CDR3 has 14 amino acids. Germline V lookup: CDR1 SGHRS, CDR2 YFSETQ. Unmatched junction bases numbered 4, after V lost 2 bases and J lost 4 bases. The CDR3 DNA follows: TGCGCCAGCAGCTTACAGGGGGCCCCGTACGAGCAGTACTTC. Residues: CASSLQGAPYEQYF.

The chain recombines TRBV6-5 with TRBJ2-1; possible D gene TRBD1, 6 bases. The germline V gene has CDR1 MNHEY and CDR2 SVGAGI. This CDR3 region has 14 residues. The germline V and J ends were trimmed by 5 bases and 5 bases, with 13 bases remaining between them. The CDR3: CASSPSRGHNEQFF. The CDR3, as DNA: TGTGCCAGCAGTCCCAGCAGGGGCCACAATGAGCAGTTCTTC.

The genes are TRBV5-1 and TRBJ2-1; 10 nucleotides match TRBD2. The CDR3 consists of 18 residues. Germline CDR1 is SGHRS and CDR2 is YFSETQ. The junction had 16 bases not matched to a gene; V was cut back by 6 bases and J by 4 bases. The CDR3: CASTEYTSGGARYNEQFF. The CDR3 nucleotides read TGCGCCAGCACCGAGTATACGAGCGGGGGGGCCAGATACAATGAGCAGTTCTTC.